This T cell receptor (beta chain) is drawn from a study of blood T cell repertoires in COVID-19. Overall study: The study drew acute and convalescent COVID-19 samples from the United States, Italy and Spain.

In the study's own analysis: By means of reference gene primer amplification, nucleated cell counts were estimated. TCRdb's copy holds only in-frame clones and misses some; the assay was immunoSEQ multiplex PCR. V and J calls and clone size are those listed in that table; D and trimming were worked out from the DNA. The table has over 200,000 clones, roughly four fifths seen once; the top ten hold roughly 1.8%. Participants were aged about 18 to 100 years, lived in 24 US areas, and enrolled virtually. In assigning cohorts, the study relied on participant-reported clinical history. CDR1 MNHEY and CDR2 SVGEGT come from the germline V gene. After removal of 5 bases from V and 5 bases from J, the junction contained 2 bases not matched to a gene. There are 13 residues in the CDR3.

V gene TRBV6-2 or TRBV6-3 combines with J gene TRBJ1-2; 10 bases align to TRBD1. The sequence was obtained from a man aged 60-69 years who had recovered from COVID-19. Sequencing was performed on PBMCs or T cells enriched from blood (not recorded which). CDR3 residues: CASSRTGGYGYTF. The DNA of the CDR3 is TGTGCCAGCAGTCGGACAGGGGGATATGGCTACACCTTC.